These T cell receptor beta chains were read from a single sample in a study of breast tumors, draining lymph nodes, adjacent tissues. TCRdb re-called the multiplex PCR reads with MiXCR, one entry per CDR3 protein. The sample records over 70,000 distinct CDR3 sequences, approximately 31% being singletons. The sequencing sample was made of axillary lymph node tissue. These receptors all come from a female donor with breast cancer. Some clones in this sample may be carry-over from other donors' samples. CDR3s include the opening cysteine and the closing phenylalanine or tryptophan. Each record gives: J gene, CDR3 length, clone size, D gene, V gene, CDR3 protein, CDR3 DNA. A D gene is named only where the DNA matches it firmly. Size is omitted from some rows. Given values are once, few, many or a class for expanded clones.

TRBJ2-1	15	-	-	TRBV5-6	CTSSLLGQSDNEQFF	TGTACCAGCAGCTTACTTGGACAATCCGACAATGAGCAGTTCTTC
TRBJ2-7	15	-	-	TRBV6-2/TRBV6-3	CASSHHTGNPNEQYF	TGTGCCAGCAGTCACCATACAGGGAATCCCAACGAGCAGTACTTC
TRBJ1-1	14	few	-	TRBV18	CASSPGQLNTEAFF	TGTGCCAGCTCACCCGGACAGCTGAACACTGAAGCTTTCTTT
TRBJ2-5	16	many	TRBD2	TRBV19	CASSTPGLAGQKTQYF	TGTGCCAGTAGTACCCCGGGACTAGCGGGCCAGAAGACCCAGTACTTC
TRBJ2-2	15	many	TRBD2	TRBV15	CATRRGRGLGGELFF	TGTGCCACCAGACGGGGGAGGGGATTAGGCGGGGAGCTGTTTTTT
TRBJ1-6	16	-	-	TRBV25-1	CASSELFGGMGSPLHF	TGTGCCAGCAGTGAATTGTTTGGAGGAATGGGTTCACCCCTCCACTTT
TRBJ2-3	19	many	-	TRBV19	CASSIVGTGDTLYTDTQYF	TGTGCCAGTAGTATCGTTGGAACGGGGGACACACTTTACACAGATACGCAGTATTTT
TRBJ2-1	11	many	-	TRBV5-6	CASSLEQEQFF	TGTGCCAGCAGCTTGGAACAGGAGCAGTTCTTC
TRBJ1-6	13	many	-	TRBV28	CASNDIQDTPLHF	TGTGCCAGCAATGATATACAGGATACACCCCTCCACTTT
TRBJ2-7	15	many	TRBD2	TRBV7-2	CASSRLAGSFYEQYF	TGTGCCAGCAGCCGACTAGCGGGTTCTTTCTACGAGCAGTACTTC
TRBJ2-5	11	-	-	TRBV12-3/TRBV12-4	CASSPGETQYF	TGTGCCAGCAGTCCAGGGGAGACCCAGTACTTC
TRBJ2-5	11	many	TRBD1	TRBV2	CASSEDVGQPF	TGTGCCAGCAGTGAAGACGTGGGACAGCCCTTC
TRBJ1-6	12	many	-	TRBV2	CASRGPNSPLHF	TGTGCCAGCAGGGGACCGAATTCACCCCTCCACTTT
TRBJ2-4	16	many	-	TRBV19	CASSMVSRGAKNIQYF	TGTGCCAGTAGTATGGTGAGCAGGGGAGCCAAAAACATTCAGTACTTC
TRBJ2-1	18	-	TRBD2	TRBV12-3/TRBV12-4	CASRQGTSGRGSYSEQFF	TGTGCCAGCAGGCAAGGGACTAGCGGGAGGGGCTCCTACAGTGAGCAGTTCTTC
TRBJ2-7	14	-	TRBD2	TRBV24-1	CATSDPSGSFEQYF	TGTGCCACCAGTGACCCTAGCGGGAGTTTTGAGCAGTACTTC
TRBJ2-1	16	many	TRBD2	TRBV20-1	CSAGLFPSGSYNEQFF	TGCAGTGCGGGTTTATTTCCTAGCGGGTCCTACAATGAGCAGTTCTTC
TRBJ2-2	15	many	TRBD1	TRBV4-1	CASSPRQGNTVELFF	TGCGCCAGCAGCCCGAGACAGGGGAACACCGTGGAGCTGTTTTTT
TRBJ2-6	14	once	-	TRBV12-3/TRBV12-4	CASSEWDRANVLTF	TGTGCCAGCAGCGAATGGGACCGGGCAAACGTCCTGACTTTC
TRBJ1-5	15	many	TRBD1	TRBV12-3/TRBV12-4	CASSDAGTGTQPQHF	TGTGCCAGCAGTGACGCCGGGACAGGGACTCAGCCCCAGCATTTT
TRBJ1-1	14	-	TRBD1	TRBV30	CAWSPPDRGRETFF	TGTGCCTGGAGTCCGCCCGACAGGGGACGGGAAACTTTCTTT
TRBJ2-3	14	many	-	TRBV19	CASKVRLGTDTQYF	TGTGCCAGTAAGGTCCGACTTGGCACAGATACGCAGTATTTT